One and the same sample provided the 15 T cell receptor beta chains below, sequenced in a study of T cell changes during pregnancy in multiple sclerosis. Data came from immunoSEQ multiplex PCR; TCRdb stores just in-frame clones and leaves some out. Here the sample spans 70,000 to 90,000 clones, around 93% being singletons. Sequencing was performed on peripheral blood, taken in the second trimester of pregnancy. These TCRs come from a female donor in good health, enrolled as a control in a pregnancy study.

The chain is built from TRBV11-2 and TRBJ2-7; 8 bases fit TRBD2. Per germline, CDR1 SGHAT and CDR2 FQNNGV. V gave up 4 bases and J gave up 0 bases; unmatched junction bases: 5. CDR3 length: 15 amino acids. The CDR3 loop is CASSWAGGRSYEQYF. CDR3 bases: TGTGCCAGCAGCTGGGCGGGGGGCCGCTCCTACGAGCAGTACTTC.

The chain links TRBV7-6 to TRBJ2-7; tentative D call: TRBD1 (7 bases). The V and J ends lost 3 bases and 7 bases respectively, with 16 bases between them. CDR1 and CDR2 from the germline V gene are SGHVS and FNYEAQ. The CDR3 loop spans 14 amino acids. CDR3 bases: TGTGCCAGCAGCTTCGCCGCAGGGGGGTATGAGCAGTACTTC. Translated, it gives CASSFAAGGYEQYF.

The CDR3 sequence: CASSPSGEEQFF. CDR3 nucleotide sequence: TGTGCCAGCAGTCCATCAGGGGAAGAGCAGTTCTTC. V and J are TRBV27 and TRBJ2-1, with D perhaps matching TRBD1 (6 bases). There are 12 residues in the CDR3. CDR1 and CDR2 from the germline V gene are MNHEY and SMNVEV (reference sequence). V dropped 5 bases and J dropped 10 bases, with 12 bases sitting between them.

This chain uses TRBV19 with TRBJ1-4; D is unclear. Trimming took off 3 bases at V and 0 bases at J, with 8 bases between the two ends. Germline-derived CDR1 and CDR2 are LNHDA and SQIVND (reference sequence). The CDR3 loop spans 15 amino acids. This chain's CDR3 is CASSIFRTTNEKLFF. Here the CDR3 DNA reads TGTGCCAGTAGTATTTTCAGGACAACTAATGAAAAACTGTTTTTT.

The CDR3 is CASSLDQLTGGVEAFF. CDR3 nucleotides: TGTGCCAGCAGCTTAGATCAACTCACAGGGGGCGTGGAAGCTTTCTTT. V usage is TRBV11-2 and J usage is TRBJ1-1; 9 bases map to TRBD1. Losses at the gene ends were 0 bases for V and 8 bases for J; bases not matched to a gene: 10. Germline values: CDR1 SGHAT, CDR2 FQNNGV. This CDR3 has 16 residues.

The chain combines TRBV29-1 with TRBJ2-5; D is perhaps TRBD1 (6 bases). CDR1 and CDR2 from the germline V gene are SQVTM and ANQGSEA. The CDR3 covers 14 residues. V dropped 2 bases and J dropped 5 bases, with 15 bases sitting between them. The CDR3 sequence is CSVEIPGAWETQYF. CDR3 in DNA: TGCAGCGTTGAAATCCCAGGGGCCTGGGAGACCCAGTACTTC.

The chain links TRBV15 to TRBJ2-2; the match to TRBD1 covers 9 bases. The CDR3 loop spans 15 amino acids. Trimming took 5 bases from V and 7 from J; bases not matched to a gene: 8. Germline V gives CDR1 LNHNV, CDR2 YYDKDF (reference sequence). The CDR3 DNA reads TGTGCCACCAGCCCGGGACAGGGATTTAGCGGGGAGCTGTTTTTT. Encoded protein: CATSPGQGFSGELFF.

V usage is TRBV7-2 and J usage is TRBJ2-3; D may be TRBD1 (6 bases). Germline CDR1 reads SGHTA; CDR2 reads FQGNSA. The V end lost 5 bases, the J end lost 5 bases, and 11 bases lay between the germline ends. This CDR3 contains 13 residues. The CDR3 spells CASSRTGKDTQYF. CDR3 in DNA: TGTGCCAGCAGCCGAACAGGGAAAGATACGCAGTATTTT.

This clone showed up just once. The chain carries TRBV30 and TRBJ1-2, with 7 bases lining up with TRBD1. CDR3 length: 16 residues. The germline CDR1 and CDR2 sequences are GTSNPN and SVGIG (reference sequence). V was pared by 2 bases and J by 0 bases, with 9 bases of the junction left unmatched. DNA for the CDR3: TGTGCCTGGAGTCAGGACAGGCAGAGAGCTAACTATGGCTACACCTTC. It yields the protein CAWSQDRQRANYGYTF.

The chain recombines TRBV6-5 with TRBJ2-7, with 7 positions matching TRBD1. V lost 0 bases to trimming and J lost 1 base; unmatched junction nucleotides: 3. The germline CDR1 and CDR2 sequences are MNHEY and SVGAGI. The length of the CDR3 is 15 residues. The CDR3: CASSYSGTDSYEQYF. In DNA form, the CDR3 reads TGTGCCAGCAGTTACTCTGGGACAGATTCCTACGAGCAGTACTTC.

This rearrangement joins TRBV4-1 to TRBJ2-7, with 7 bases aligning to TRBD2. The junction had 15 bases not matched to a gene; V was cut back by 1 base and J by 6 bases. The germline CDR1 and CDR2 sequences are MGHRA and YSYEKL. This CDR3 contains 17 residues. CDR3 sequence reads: CASSQVPGVGWGGEQYF. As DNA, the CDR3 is TGCGCCAGCAGCCAAGTGCCGGGGGTGGGGTGGGGGGGCGAGCAGTACTTC.

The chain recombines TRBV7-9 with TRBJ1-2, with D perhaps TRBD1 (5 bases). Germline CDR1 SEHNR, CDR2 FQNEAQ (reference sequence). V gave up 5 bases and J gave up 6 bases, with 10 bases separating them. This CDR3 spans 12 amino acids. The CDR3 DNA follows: TGTGCCAGCAGCCCGGGGGGGAATGGCTACACCTTC. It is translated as CASSPGGNGYTF. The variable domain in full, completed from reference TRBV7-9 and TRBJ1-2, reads DTGVSQNPRHKITKRGQNVTFRCDPISEHNRLYWYRQTLGQGPEFLTYFQNEAQLEKSRLLSDRFSAERPKGSFSTLEIQRTEQGDSAMYLCASSPGGNGYTFGSGTRLTVV.

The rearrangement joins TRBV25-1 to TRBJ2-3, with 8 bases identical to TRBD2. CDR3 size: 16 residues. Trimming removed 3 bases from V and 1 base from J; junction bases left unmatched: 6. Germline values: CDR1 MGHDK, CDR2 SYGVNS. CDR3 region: CASSDVRGARTDTQYF. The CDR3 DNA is TGTGCCAGCAGTGACGTGCGGGGGGCCCGCACAGATACGCAGTATTTT.

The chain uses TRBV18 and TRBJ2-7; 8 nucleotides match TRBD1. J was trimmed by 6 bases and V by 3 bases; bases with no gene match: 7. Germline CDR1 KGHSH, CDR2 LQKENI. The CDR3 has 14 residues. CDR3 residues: CASSPRDRRTEQYF. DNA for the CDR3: TGTGCCAGCTCACCGCGGGACAGGAGGACCGAGCAGTACTTC.

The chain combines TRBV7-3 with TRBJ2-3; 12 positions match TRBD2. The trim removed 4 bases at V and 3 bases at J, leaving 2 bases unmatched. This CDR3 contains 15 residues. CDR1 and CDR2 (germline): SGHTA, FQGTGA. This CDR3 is CASSSGLAGTDTQYF. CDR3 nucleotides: TGTGCCAGCAGCTCCGGACTAGCGGGGACAGATACGCAGTATTTT. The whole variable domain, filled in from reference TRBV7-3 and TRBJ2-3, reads GAGVSQTPSNKVTEKGKYVELRCDPISGHTALYWYRQSLGQGPEFLIYFQGTGAADDSGLPNDRFFAVRPEGSVSTLKIQRTERGDSAVYLCASSSGLAGTDTQYFGPGTRLTVL.